This is a list of T cell receptor beta chains from one sample in a study of Graves' ophthalmopathy and Graves' hyperthyroidism. TCRdb processed the multiplex PCR reads anew with MiXCR; each CDR3 protein has one entry. Of about 480,000 distinct CDR3 sequences listed, roughly 14% are singletons. Material for sequencing was blood. These receptors were obtained from a woman aged 25 to 39 with Graves' ophthalmopathy. CDR3s include the opening cysteine and the closing phenylalanine or tryptophan. D genes are given only for firm matches. Some rows mark clone size as missing; the rest say once, few, many or name a class of expanded clone.

v_gene	d_gene	j_gene	abundance	CDR3nt	CDR3aa
TRBV7-2	TRBD1	TRBJ2-2	many	TGTGCCAGCAGCCCCCGACAGGGCCATGCCGGGGAGCTGTTTTTT	CASSPRQGHAGELFF
TRBV3-1	NA	TRBJ1-5	many	TGTGCCAGCAGCCAAGACCCGGACAGTCGACAGCATTTT	CASSQDPDSRQHF
TRBV7-9	TRBD1	TRBJ1-5	many	TGTGCCAGCAGCAATACCAACAGGGGAGATCAGCCCCAGCATTTT	CASSNTNRGDQPQHF
TRBV15	TRBD1	TRBJ1-1	NA	TGTGCCACCACCGGACAGGGATGGACTGAAGCTTTCTTT	CATTGQGWTEAFF
TRBV3-1	NA	TRBJ2-3	NA	TGTGCCAGCAGCCAAGGGGGCAGGGAGGTTGATACGCAGTATTTT	CASSQGGREVDTQYF
TRBV28	NA	TRBJ1-6	many	TGTGCCAGCAGTTTATGGGACAGTGGAGAGAACTCACCCCTCCACTTT	CASSLWDSGENSPLHF
TRBV6-2/TRBV6-3	NA	TRBJ1-5	many	TGTGCCAGCAGTTACGGGGGGAATCAGCCCCAGCATTTT	CASSYGGNQPQHF
TRBV12-3/TRBV12-4	NA	TRBJ2-7	many	TGTGCCAGCAGCCTGGGGGAAAGCTCCTACGAGCAGTACTTC	CASSLGESSYEQYF
TRBV4-1	TRBD1	TRBJ1-2	few	TGCGCCAGCAGCCTCGAACAGGGGAGAGGCTATGGCTACACCTTC	CASSLEQGRGYGYTF
TRBV11-1	TRBD1	TRBJ2-7	many	TGTGCCAGCAGCCACAGGGGGTTTAAACCGGACTACGAGCAGTACTTC	CASSHRGFKPDYEQYF
TRBV18	NA	TRBJ2-5	many	TGTGCCAGCTCACCCGAACAAGAGACCCAGTACTTC	CASSPEQETQYF
TRBV19	TRBD1	TRBJ1-5	few	TGTGCCAGTAGTATGGGACAGGGAGAGCAGCCCCAGCATTTT	CASSMGQGEQPQHF
TRBV6-1	TRBD2	TRBJ2-7	many	TGTGCCAGCAGTGTTGGGGGACTAGCGGCGCTCTGGAGCTCCTACGAGCAGTACTTC	CASSVGGLAALWSSYEQYF
TRBV2	TRBD2	TRBJ2-7	many	TGTGCCAGCCGGAGGGAGGGCGACTACGAGCAGTACTTC	CASRREGDYEQYF
TRBV29-1	NA	TRBJ2-7	many	TGCAGCGTTGAATTCCCCCGGGGCAGCTCCTACGAGCAGTACTTC	CSVEFPRGSSYEQYF
TRBV12-3/TRBV12-4	NA	TRBJ1-5	many	TGTGCCAGCAGTATGGGCTTTTGGGGGAATAGCAATCAGCCCCAGCATTTT	CASSMGFWGNSNQPQHF
TRBV4-2	NA	TRBJ1-1	many	TGTGCCAGCAGCCAAGTTACAGGGTCCACTGAAGCTTTCTTT	CASSQVTGSTEAFF
TRBV6-5	NA	TRBJ2-5	many	TGTGCCAGCAGTTACTCAACGCTCCAAGAGACCCAGTACTTC	CASSYSTLQETQYF
TRBV20-1	TRBD2	TRBJ2-7	many	TGCAGTGCTAGCATGGGACTAGCGGGAGTCGAGCAGTACTTC	CSASMGLAGVEQYF
TRBV20-1	TRBD2	TRBJ2-7	many	TGCAGTGCCCCCCAAGGCGGGGGTCCGTACGAGCAGTACTTC	CSAPQGGGPYEQYF
TRBV12-3/TRBV12-4	TRBD1	TRBJ1-5	NA	TGTGCCAGCAGTTACTCGGACAGGATCCAGCCCCAGCATTTT	CASSYSDRIQPQHF
TRBV5-1	NA	TRBJ2-4	NA	TGCGCCAGCAGCTTGGGGGATCCCAAAAACATTCAGTACTTC	CASSLGDPKNIQYF
TRBV12-3/TRBV12-4	NA	TRBJ2-5	few	TGTGCCAGCAGTTTTGGACAGTTTGAGACCCAGTACTTC	CASSFGQFETQYF
TRBV28	NA	TRBJ1-2	many	TGTGCCAGCAGTCTACACGGGACCAACATTGGCTATGGCTACACCTTC	CASSLHGTNIGYGYTF
TRBV5-5	NA	TRBJ2-2	many	TGTGCCAGCAGCTTGGACAGCATTACAACCGGGGAGCTGTTTTTT	CASSLDSITTGELFF
TRBV28	NA	TRBJ2-4	many	TGTGCCAGCACCCCCTCTGCGGGCGCGGAAGGGATAGCCAAAAACATTCAGTACTTC	CASTPSAGAEGIAKNIQYF
TRBV7-3	NA	TRBJ1-2	many	TGTGCCAGCAGCCAAGGTGGGGTTTCGGGCTACACCTTC	CASSQGGVSGYTF
TRBV5-1	NA	TRBJ2-5	few	TGCGCCAGCAGCTTTTTGCACGGGTACCAAGAGACCAAGTACTTC	CASSFLHGYQETKYF
TRBV20-1	NA	TRBJ1-2	many	TGCAGTGCCTTGTTCACAGACCGCTACGGCTACACCTTC	CSALFTDRYGYTF
TRBV11-2	NA	TRBJ1-1	many	TGTGCCAGCAGCTTAGATCCATTTAACACTGAAGCTTTCTTT	CASSLDPFNTEAFF
TRBV11-2	NA	TRBJ1-1	many	TGTGCCAGCAGCTTAGTCAAAATCACTGAAGCTTTCTTT	CASSLVKITEAFF
TRBV11-3	NA	TRBJ1-1	many	TGTGCCAGCAGCTTAGCCTGGCAGAACACTGAAGCTTTCTTT	CASSLAWQNTEAFF
TRBV6-1	NA	TRBJ1-1	many	TGTGCCAGCAGTGAATTGCGGGCCTCTGGGCACACTGAAGCTTTCTTT	CASSELRASGHTEAFF
TRBV28	NA	TRBJ2-5	few	TGTGCCAGCAGCAACAGCGGACTTCGGGAGACCCAGTACTTC	CASSNSGLRETQYF
TRBV27	NA	TRBJ1-2	many	TGTGCCAGCAGTTTACAGGGTTGGGCTAACTATGGCTACACCTTC	CASSLQGWANYGYTF
TRBV28	NA	TRBJ1-1	many	TGTGCCAGCAGGGAGAGGCCGCCAAAGGAGGGAGCTTTCTTT	CASRERPPKEGAFF
TRBV6-1	NA	TRBJ1-6	few	TGTGCCAGCAGCCTATCTGATTCACCCCTCCACTTT	CASSLSDSPLHF
TRBV6-1	NA	TRBJ2-2	many	TGTGCCAGCAGTCGACGCCCGAACACCGGGGAGCTGTTTTTT	CASSRRPNTGELFF
TRBV4-1	NA	TRBJ2-7	NA	TGCACCAGCAGCCGTTCCAGGGTGGATCCCTACGAGCAGTACTTC	CTSSRSRVDPYEQYF
TRBV27	NA	TRBJ1-1	many	TGTGCCAGCAACTTCTTAGGGGGGATAAACACTGAAGCTTTCTTT	CASNFLGGINTEAFF
TRBV2	TRBD1	TRBJ1-5	many	TGTGCCAGCAGTCGAGGGGGCAGAAAATATAGCAATCAGCCCCAGCATTTT	CASSRGGRKYSNQPQHF
TRBV27	NA	TRBJ1-2	many	TGTGCCAGCAGTTTAGTATCGGGGGATTTCGGCTACACCTTC	CASSLVSGDFGYTF
TRBV28	NA	TRBJ2-7	many	TGTGCCAGCACTCCAGGGGGGAGGGGCTACGAGCAGTACTTC	CASTPGGRGYEQYF
TRBV12-3/TRBV12-4	NA	TRBJ2-2	many	TGTGCCAGCAGTTTTTTCACAGATCCGAACACCGGGGAGCTGTTTTTT	CASSFFTDPNTGELFF
TRBV12-3/TRBV12-4	NA	TRBJ2-7	many	TGTGCCAGCAGCCTTAGCCCCACCCTTACCCTAGCCTACGAGCAGTACTTC	CASSLSPTLTLAYEQYF
TRBV30	NA	TRBJ2-7	few	TGTGCCCTCTCCCCAGGGGTCGGATACGAGCAGTACTTC	CALSPGVGYEQYF
TRBV25-1	NA	TRBJ1-1	many	TGTGCCAGCAGTGCCGGCGGGAGCACTGAAGCTTTCTTT	CASSAGGSTEAFF
TRBV2	TRBD1	TRBJ1-1	many	TGTGCCGGCTTTCCGACAGGGGGCTCGGACACTGAAGCTTTCTTT	CAGFPTGGSDTEAFF
TRBV5-6	TRBD1	TRBJ1-2	few	TGTGCCAGCAGCCCCGGGACAGGGGTGGGGGGCTACACCTTC	CASSPGTGVGGYTF
TRBV11-2	TRBD2	TRBJ2-7	few	TGTGCCAGCAGGGGACCGGGACTAGCGGGGGACTACGAGCAGTACTTC	CASRGPGLAGDYEQYF
TRBV6-2/TRBV6-3	NA	TRBJ2-7	many	TGTGCCGTAAGTCACTACGAGCAGTACTTC	CAVSHYEQYF
TRBV6-5	NA	TRBJ1-1	many	TGTGCCAGCAGTTGGGACGGGGAGAAAGCTTTCTTT	CASSWDGEKAFF
TRBV6-4	NA	TRBJ2-2	many	TGTGCCAGCAGTGACTCGGAGGGTTCGAACACCGGGGAGCTGTTTTTT	CASSDSEGSNTGELFF
TRBV11-2	TRBD1	TRBJ1-3	many	TGTGCCAGCAGCTTGGACAGGCAAACCTCTGGAAACACCATATATTTT	CASSLDRQTSGNTIYF
TRBV24-1	NA	TRBJ2-7	many	TGTGCCACCAGTGAATGGGACGGCTTCTCCTACGAGCAGTACTTC	CATSEWDGFSYEQYF
TRBV28	NA	TRBJ2-7	many	TGTGCCAGCAGTCAGCCAGGACGGGTCTCCTACGAGCAGTACTTC	CASSQPGRVSYEQYF